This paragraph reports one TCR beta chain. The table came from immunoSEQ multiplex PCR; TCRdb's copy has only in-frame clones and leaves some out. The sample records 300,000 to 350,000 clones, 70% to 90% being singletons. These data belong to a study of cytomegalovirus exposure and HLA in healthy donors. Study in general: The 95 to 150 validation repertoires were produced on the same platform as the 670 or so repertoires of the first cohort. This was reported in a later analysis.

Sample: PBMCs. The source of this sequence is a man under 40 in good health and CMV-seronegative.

As DNA, the CDR3 is TGTGCCAGCAGCTTCGGTCTGACTAGCGGGATCCCAGATACGCAGTATTTT. Protein: CASSFGLTSGIPDTQYF. V and J are TRBV7-2 and TRBJ2-3; 11 positions match TRBD2. The trim removed 3 bases at V and 4 bases at J, leaving 9 bases unmatched. The length of the CDR3 is 17 residues. Germline V gives CDR1 SGHTA, CDR2 FQGNSA.